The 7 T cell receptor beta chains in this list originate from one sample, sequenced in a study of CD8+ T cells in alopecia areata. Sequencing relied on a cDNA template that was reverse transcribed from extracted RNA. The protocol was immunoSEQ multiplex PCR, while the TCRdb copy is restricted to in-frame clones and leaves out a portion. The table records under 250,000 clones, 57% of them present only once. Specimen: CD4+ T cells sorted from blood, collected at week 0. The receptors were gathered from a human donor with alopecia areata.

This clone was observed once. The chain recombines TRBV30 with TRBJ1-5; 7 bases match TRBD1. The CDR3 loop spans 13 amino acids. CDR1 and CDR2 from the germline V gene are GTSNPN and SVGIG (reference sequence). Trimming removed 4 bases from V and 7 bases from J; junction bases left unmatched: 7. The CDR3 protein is CAWTGQVGQPQHF. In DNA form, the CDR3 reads TGTGCCTGGACTGGACAGGTCGGGCAGCCCCAGCATTTT. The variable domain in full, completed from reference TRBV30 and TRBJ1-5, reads SQTIHQWPATLVQPVGSPLSLECTVEGTSNPNLYWYRQAAGRGLQLLFYSVGIGQISSEVPQNLSASRPQDRQFILSSKKLLLSDSGFYLCAWTGQVGQPQHFGDGTRLSIL.

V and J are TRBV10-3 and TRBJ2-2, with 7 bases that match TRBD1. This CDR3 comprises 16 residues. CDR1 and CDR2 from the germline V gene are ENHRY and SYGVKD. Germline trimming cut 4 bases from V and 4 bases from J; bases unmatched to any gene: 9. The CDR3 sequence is CAISASTGVPTGELFF. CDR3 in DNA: TGTGCCATCAGTGCTTCTACAGGGGTCCCCACCGGGGAGCTGTTTTTT.

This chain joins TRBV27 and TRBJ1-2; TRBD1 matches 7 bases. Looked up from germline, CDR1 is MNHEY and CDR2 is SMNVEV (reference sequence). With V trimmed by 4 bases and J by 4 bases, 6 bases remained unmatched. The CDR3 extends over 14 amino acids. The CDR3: CASSWDSSFYGYTF. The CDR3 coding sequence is TGTGCCAGCAGTTGGGACAGCTCCTTCTATGGCTACACCTTC.

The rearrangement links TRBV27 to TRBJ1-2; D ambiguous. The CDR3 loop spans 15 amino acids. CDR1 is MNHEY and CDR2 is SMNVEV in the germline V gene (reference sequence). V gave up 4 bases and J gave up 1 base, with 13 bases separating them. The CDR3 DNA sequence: TGTGCCAGCAGTTCCCCCTCCAACAGTAACTATGGCTACACCTTC. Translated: CASSSPSNSNYGYTF.

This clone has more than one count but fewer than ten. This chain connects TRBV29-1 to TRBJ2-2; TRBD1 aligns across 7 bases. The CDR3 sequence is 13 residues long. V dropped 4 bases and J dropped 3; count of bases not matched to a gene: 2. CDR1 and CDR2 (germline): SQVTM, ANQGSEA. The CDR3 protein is CSVARGYTGELFF. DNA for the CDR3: TGCAGCGTTGCCAGGGGGTACACCGGGGAGCTGTTTTTT.

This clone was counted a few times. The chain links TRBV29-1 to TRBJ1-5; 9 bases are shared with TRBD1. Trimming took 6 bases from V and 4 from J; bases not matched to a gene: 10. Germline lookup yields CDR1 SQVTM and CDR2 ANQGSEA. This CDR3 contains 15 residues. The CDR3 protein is CSVADRGFGNQPQHF. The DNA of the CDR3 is TGCAGCGTCGCCGACAGGGGGTTTGGGAATCAGCCCCAGCATTTT.

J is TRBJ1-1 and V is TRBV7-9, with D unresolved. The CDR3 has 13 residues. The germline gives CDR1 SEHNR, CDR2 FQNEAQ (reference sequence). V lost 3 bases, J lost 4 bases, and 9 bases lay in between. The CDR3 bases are TGTGCCAGCAGCTTTTCACCTGGCACTGAAGCTTTCTTT. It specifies CASSFSPGTEAFF.